This TCR beta chain was obtained from a study of T-cell reconstitution after alpha-beta-depleted transplantation in children. This sample's TCRbeta library carried unique molecular identifier barcodes. A single record per CDR3 protein comes from TCRdb applying MiXCR to the PCR reads. The table has hundreds of thousands of distinct CDR3 sequences, approximately 16% seen once. From germline, CDR1 is GTSNPN and CDR2 SVGIG (reference sequence). The CDR3 runs 13 residues. Trimming took 5 bases from V and 6 from J, leaving 13 bases between them. The specimen was PBMCs from the stem cell graft donor, collected from the stem cell graft. J is TRBJ2-2 and V is TRBV30; tentatively, D is TRBD2 (6 bases). This sequence was found in a human donor who donated a stem cell graft to a child with acute myeloid leukemia. The CDR3 DNA reads TGTGCCTGGGAACTCACGGGGGCCGGGGAGCTGTTTTTT. As protein: CAWELTGAGELFF.